The sequence of this T cell receptor (beta chain) was determined in a study of T cell repertoires in cytomegalovirus infection. Across the whole study: Recently identified HLA-C-restricted CMV epitopes were used, and well-studied HLA-B-restricted CMV epitopes were used as well. TCR beta signatures that were public indicated CMV infection and matching HLA type.

TCRdb redid the calling of the reads with MiXCR, one entry per CDR3 protein. The sample has about 700,000 distinct CDR3 sequences, around 35% seen once. Findings and limits, study-wide: CMV carriers with the relevant HLA were identified by cumulative public TCR beta family frequency. Clonotype analysis showed dominance of the ex vivo response by HLA-C-restricted CMV-specific TCR beta clonotypes.

Trimming pared 3 bases from V and 6 bases from J, leaving 11 bases between. This CDR3 has 13 residues. This clonotype has only a few counts. Its antigen is unknown. This chain connects TRBV12-3 or TRBV12-4 to TRBJ1-1; D unresolved. The clonotype was recovered from a human donor in good health (CMV status not recorded). Some clones in this sample may be carry-over from other donors' samples. This specimen consisted of cultured PBMCs, obtained from culture after CMV antigen stimulation. The chain's CDR3 is CASSFGGFPEAFF. The CDR3 DNA reads as TGTGCCAGCAGTTTCGGTGGGTTTCCTGAAGCTTTCTTT.